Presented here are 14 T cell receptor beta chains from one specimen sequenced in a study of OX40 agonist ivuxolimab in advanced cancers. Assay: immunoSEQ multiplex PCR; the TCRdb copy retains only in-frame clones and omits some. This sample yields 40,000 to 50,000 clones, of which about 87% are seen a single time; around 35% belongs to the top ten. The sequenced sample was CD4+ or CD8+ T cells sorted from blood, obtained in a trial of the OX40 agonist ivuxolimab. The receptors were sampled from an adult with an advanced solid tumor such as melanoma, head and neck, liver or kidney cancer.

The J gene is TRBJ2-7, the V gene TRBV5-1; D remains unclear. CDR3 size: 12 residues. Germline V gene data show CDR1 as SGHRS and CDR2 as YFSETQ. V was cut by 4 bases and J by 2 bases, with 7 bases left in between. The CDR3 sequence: CASSLTTYEQYF. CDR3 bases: TGCGCCAGCAGCCTGACAACCTACGAGCAGTACTTC.

CDR3 sequence: CASSQEFGTDYSNYGYTF. CDR3 DNA sequence: TGCGCCAGCAGCCAAGAATTTGGGACAGATTATTCTAACTATGGCTACACCTTC. This chain uses TRBV4-1 with TRBJ1-2; 7 nucleotides align to TRBD1. The length of the CDR3 is 18 residues. V shed 0 bases and J 0 bases; nucleotides not matched to a gene: 10. The germline gives CDR1 MGHRA, CDR2 YSYEKL.

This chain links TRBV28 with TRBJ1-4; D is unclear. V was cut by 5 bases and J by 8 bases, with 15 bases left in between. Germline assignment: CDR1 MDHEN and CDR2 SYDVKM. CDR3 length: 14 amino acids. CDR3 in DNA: TGTGCCAGCAGTCACAGCTACAAGGAGGAAAAACTGTTTTTT. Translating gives CASSHSYKEEKLFF.

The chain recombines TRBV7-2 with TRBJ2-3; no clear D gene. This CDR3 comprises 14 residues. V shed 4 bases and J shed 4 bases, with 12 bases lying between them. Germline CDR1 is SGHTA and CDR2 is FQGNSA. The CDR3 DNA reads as TGTGCCAGCAGCTCCTACCTTGGTTCAGATACGCAGTATTTT. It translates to CASSSYLGSDTQYF.

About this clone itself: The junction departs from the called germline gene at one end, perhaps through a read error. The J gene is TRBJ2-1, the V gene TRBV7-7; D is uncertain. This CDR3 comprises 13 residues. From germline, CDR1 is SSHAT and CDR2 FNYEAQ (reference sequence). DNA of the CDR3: TGTGCTAGCAGCACAAGACGGGTTAGTGAGCAGTTCTTC. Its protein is CASSTRRVSEQFF. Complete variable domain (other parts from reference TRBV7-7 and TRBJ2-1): GAGVSQSPRYKVTKRGQDVTLRCDPISSHATLYWYQQALGQGPEFLTYFNYEAQPDKSGLPSDRFSAERPEGSISTLTIQRTEQRDSAMYRCASSTRRVSEQFFGPGTRLTVL.

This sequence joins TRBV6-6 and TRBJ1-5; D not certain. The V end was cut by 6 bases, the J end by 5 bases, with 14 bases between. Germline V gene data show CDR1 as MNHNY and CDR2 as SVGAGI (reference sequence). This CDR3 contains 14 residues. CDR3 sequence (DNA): TGTGCCAGCAGAGAGAGTGGAGGAGATCAGCCCCAGCATTTT. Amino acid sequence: CASRESGGDQPQHF.

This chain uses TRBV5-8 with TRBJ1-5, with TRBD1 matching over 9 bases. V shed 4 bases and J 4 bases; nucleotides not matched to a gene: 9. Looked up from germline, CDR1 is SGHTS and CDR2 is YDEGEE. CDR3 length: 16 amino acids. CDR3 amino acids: CASSIPGQGANQPQHF. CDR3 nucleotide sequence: TGTGCCAGCAGCATCCCGGGACAGGGTGCAAATCAGCCCCAGCATTTT. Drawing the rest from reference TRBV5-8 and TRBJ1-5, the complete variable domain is EAGVTQSPTHLIKTRGQQATLRCSPISGHTSVYWYQQALGLGLQFLLWYDEGEERNRGNFPPRFSGRQFPNYSSELNVNALELEDSALYLCASSIPGQGANQPQHFGDGTRLSIL.

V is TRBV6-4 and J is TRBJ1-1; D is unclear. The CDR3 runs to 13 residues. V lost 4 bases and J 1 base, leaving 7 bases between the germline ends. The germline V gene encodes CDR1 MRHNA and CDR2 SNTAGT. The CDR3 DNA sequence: TGTGCCAGCAGTGTGGCAGAGAACACTGAAGCTTTCTTT. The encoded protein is CASSVAENTEAFF.

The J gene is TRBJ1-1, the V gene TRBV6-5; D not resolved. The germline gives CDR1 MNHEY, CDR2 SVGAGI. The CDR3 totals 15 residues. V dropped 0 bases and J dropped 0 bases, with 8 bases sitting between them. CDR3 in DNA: TGTGCCAGCAGTTACTCGAATCTGATGAACACTGAAGCTTTCTTT. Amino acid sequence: CASSYSNLMNTEAFF.

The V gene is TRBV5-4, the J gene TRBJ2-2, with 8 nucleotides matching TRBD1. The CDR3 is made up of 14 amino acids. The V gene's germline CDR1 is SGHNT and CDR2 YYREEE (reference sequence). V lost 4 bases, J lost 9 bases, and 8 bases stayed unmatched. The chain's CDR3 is CASSRENRGWELFF. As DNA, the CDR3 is TGTGCCAGCAGCCGTGAAAACAGGGGGTGGGAGCTGTTTTTT.

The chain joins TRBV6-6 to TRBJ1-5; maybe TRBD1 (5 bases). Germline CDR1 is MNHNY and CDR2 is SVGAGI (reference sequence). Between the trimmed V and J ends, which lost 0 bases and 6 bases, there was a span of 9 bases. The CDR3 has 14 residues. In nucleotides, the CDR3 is TGTGCCAGCAGTTACTCCGGGGGTAGTCAGCCCCAGCATTTT. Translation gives CASSYSGGSQPQHF.

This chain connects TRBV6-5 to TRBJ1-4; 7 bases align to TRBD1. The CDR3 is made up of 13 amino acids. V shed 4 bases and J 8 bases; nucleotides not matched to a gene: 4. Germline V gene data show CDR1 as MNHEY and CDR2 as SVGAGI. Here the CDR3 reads CASSSDRDEKLFF. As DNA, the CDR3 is TGTGCCAGCAGTTCTGACAGGGACGAAAAACTGTTTTTT.

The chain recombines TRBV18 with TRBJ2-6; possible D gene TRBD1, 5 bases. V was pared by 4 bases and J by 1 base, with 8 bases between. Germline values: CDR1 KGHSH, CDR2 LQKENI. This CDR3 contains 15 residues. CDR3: CASSLGASGANVLTF. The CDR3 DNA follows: TGTGCCAGCTCACTAGGGGCGTCTGGGGCCAACGTCCTGACTTTC.

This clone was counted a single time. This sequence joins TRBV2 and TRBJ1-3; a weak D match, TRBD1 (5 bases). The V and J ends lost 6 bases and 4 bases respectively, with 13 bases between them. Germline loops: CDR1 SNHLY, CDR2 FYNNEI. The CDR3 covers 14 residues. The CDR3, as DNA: TGTGCCAGCAGGGCACAGGTTGCGGGAAACACCATATATTTT. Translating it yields CASRAQVAGNTIYF.